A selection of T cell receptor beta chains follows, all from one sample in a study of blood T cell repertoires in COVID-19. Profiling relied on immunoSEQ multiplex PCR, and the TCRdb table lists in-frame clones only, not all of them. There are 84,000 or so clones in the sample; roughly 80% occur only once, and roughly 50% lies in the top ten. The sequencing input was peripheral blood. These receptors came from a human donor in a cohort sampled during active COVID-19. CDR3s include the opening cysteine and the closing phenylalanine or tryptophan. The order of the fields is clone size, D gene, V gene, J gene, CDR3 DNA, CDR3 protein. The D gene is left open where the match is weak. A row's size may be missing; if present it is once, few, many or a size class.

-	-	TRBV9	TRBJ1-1	TGTGCCAGCAGCGTAGAGTCGGGATCCGAAGCTTTCTTT	CASSVESGSEAFF
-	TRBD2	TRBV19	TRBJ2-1	TGTGCCAGTAGTAAAGCGGGAGGGCCGCTAGAGCAGTTCTTC	CASSKAGGPLEQFF
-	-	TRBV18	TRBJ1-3	TGTGCCAGCTCACGCCCTGCAGCGAGCTCTGGAAACACCATATATTTT	CASSRPAASSGNTIYF
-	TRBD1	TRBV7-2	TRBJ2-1	TGTGCCAGCAGCTTAGGTTGGGGACAGGGGGGCAATGAGCAGTTCTTC	CASSLGWGQGGNEQFF
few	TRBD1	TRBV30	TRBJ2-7	TGTGCCTGTGTCCGGGACAGCTCCTACGAGCAGTACTTC	CACVRDSSYEQYF
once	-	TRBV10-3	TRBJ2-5	TGTGCCATCAGTGAGGGCGGGATCCCCTCACGGGAGACCCAGTACTTC	CAISEGGIPSRETQYF
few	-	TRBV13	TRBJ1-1	TGTGCCAGCAGCTTAGCAGGATCTGAAGCTTTCTTT	CASSLAGSEAFF
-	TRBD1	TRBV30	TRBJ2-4	TGTGCCTGGAGTTTTCAGGGGGCGCCCAAAAACATTCAGTACTTC	CAWSFQGAPKNIQYF
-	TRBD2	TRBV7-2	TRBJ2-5	TGTGCCAGCAGCTTTAGCGGGATTACAGAAGAGACCCAGTACTTC	CASSFSGITEETQYF
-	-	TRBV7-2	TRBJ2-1	TGTGCCAGCAGCTTATCCCTAGCGTCTGAGCAGTTCTTC	CASSLSLASEQFF
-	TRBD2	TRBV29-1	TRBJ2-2	TGCAGCGTCAAATCGGGGGGAACGAACACCGGGGAGCTGTTTTTT	CSVKSGGTNTGELFF
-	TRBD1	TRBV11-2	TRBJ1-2	TGTGCCAGCAGCTTAGGGACAGGGAACTATGGCTACACCTTC	CASSLGTGNYGYTF
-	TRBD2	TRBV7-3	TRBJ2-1	TGTGCCAGCAGCCGGACCGGGACTACCTACAATGAGCAGTTCTTC	CASSRTGTTYNEQFF
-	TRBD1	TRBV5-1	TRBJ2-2	TGCGCCAGCAGCCCCGGGGCCCGCGGACAGGGGCTCACCGGGGAGCTGTTTTTT	CASSPGARGQGLTGELFF
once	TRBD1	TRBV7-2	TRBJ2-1	TGTGCCAGCAGCTTTAATTCCGGACAGGGAGCTGAGCAGTTCTTC	CASSFNSGQGAEQFF
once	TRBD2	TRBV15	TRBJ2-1	TGTGCCACCAGCAGAGCGGCTAGCGGGGGGGGCAATGAGCAGTTCTTC	CATSRAASGGGNEQFF
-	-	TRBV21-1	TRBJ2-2	TGTGCCAGCAGCAAAGCGCAGGCGGGCCCGAACACCGGGGAGCTGTTTTTT	CASSKAQAGPNTGELFF
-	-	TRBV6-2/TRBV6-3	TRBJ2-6	TGTGCCAGCAGTACCCGAGGGCGCGGGGCCAACGTCCTGACTTTC	CASSTRGRGANVLTF
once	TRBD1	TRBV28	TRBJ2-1	TGTGCCAGCAGTTTATTCGCGAGGGACAGGAGCTCCTACAATGAGCAGTTCTTC	CASSLFARDRSSYNEQFF
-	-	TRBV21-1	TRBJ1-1	TGTGCCGCAAGAAGAGGAAACAACACTGAAGCTTTCTTT	CAARRGNNTEAFF
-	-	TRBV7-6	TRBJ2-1	TGTGCCAGCAGCTTGAGGGCCCACTCCCTTAATGAGCAGTTCTTC	CASSLRAHSLNEQFF
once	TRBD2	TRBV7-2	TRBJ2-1	TGTGCCAGCAGCTTAGGTCTAGCGGGTGGTAGGTTCTTC	CASSLGLAGGRFF
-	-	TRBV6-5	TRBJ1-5	TGTGCCAGCAGCCGGGATGGCTTAGGGGGTCAGCCCCAGCATTTT	CASSRDGLGGQPQHF
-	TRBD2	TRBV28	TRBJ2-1	TGTGCCAGCAGTCTTGGACTAGCGGGAGTAATCGACAATGAGCAGTTCTTC	CASSLGLAGVIDNEQFF